One sample yielded the 7 T cell receptor beta chains listed below, sequenced in a study of cytotoxic CD8 clonotypes in ibrutinib-treated CLL (dated by TCRdb to about 2021). This specimen's time point label, interpreted: about a year on ibrutinib. Library preparation used the immunoSEQ multiplex PCR assay. Drawn from immuneACCESS, this table holds only the in-frame rearrangements with V and J called that TCRdb kept. Clones are partly lost; checked studies trace under half to an unresolved V gene and leave the rest unexplained. The sample table shows some 140,000 clones, and about 79% are seen once. About 13% of the sample is taken by the ten largest. The specimen comprised PBMCs, sampled after 12 months of ibrutinib treatment. The origin of the receptors is a human donor with chronic lymphocytic leukemia.

The CDR3 reads CASMDQGSSPLNQPQHF. CDR3 DNA sequence: TGCGCCAGCATGGATCAGGGCAGCTCACCCCTCAATCAGCCCCAGCATTTT. This chain connects TRBV10-1 to TRBJ1-5; D might be TRBD1 (5 bases). The germline V and J ends were trimmed by 7 bases and 3 bases, with 22 bases remaining between them. This CDR3 has 17 amino acids. The germline gives CDR1 WNHNN, CDR2 SYGVQD (reference sequence).

In this sample, this clone turned up a few times. V gene TRBV10-3 combines with J gene TRBJ2-7; tentative D call: TRBD1 (5 bases). Deletions cut 5 bases from V and 2 bases from J, with 13 bases between. CDR3 length: 14 residues. Per germline, CDR1 ENHRY and CDR2 SYGVKD. The CDR3 protein is CAISQGTGAYEQYF. The DNA for the CDR3 is TGTGCCATCAGTCAGGGCACTGGAGCCTACGAGCAGTACTTC.

This CDR3 reads CASSLEEGFYEQYF. In DNA, the CDR3 is TGCGCCAGCAGCCTGGAAGAGGGGTTCTACGAGCAGTACTTC. This chain uses TRBV5-1 with TRBJ2-7; D may match TRBD1 or TRBD2 (5 bases each). This CDR3 is built from 14 residues. The germline gives CDR1 SGHRS, CDR2 YFSETQ. V was pared by 4 bases and J by 3 bases, with 14 bases between.

Points on this clone: Other DNA variants within this sample encode the same CDR3. The chain has TRBV9 and TRBJ2-5; no definite D call. CDR3 size: 10 residues. With 5 bases removed from V and 5 bases from J, the gap between germline ends came to 4 bases. Per the germline V gene, CDR1 is SGDLS and CDR2 is YYNGEE. Written as DNA, the CDR3 is TGTGCCAGCAGTGGGGAGACCCAGTACTTC. Its translation: CASSGETQYF.

The chain combines TRBV20-1 with TRBJ1-1; D is undetermined. Germline CDR1 and CDR2: DFQATT and SNEGSKA (reference sequence). V was trimmed by 6 bases and J by 6 bases, leaving 8 bases between them. This CDR3 region has 10 residues. CDR3 DNA: TGCAGTGCCCAGAGGGCTGAAGCTTTCTTT. Translation: CSAQRAEAFF.

The V call is TRBV7-8, the J call TRBJ2-2; D is possibly TRBD2 (6 bases). In germline, CDR1 is SGHVS, CDR2 FQNEAQ. This CDR3 comprises 15 residues. V dropped 2 bases and J dropped 7 bases, with 14 bases sitting between them. The CDR3 loop reads CASSLTGLWSGELFF. CDR3 in DNA: TGTGCCAGCAGCTTAACAGGACTATGGAGCGGGGAGCTGTTTTTT.

This clone was recorded once. The chain couples TRBV9 to TRBJ2-7; weak D call: TRBD1 (6 bases). The CDR3 runs to 14 residues. The germline V and J ends were trimmed by 3 bases and 0 bases, with 10 bases remaining between them. Germline CDR1 and CDR2: SGDLS and YYNGEE. The CDR3 spells CASSAEGDSYEQYF. CDR3 DNA: TGTGCCAGCAGCGCAGAGGGGGACTCCTACGAGCAGTACTTC.